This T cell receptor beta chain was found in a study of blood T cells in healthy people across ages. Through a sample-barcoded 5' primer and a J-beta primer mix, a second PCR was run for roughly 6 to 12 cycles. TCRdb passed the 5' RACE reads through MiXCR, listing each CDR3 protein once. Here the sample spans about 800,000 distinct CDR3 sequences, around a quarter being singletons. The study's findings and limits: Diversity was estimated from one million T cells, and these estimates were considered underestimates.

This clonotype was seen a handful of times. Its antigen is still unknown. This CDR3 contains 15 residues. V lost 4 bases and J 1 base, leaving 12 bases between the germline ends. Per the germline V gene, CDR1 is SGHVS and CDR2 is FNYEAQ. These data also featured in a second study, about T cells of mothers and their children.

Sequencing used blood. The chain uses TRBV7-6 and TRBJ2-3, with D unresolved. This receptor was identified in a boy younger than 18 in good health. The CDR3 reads CASSSDPGGTDTQYF. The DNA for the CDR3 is TGTGCCAGCAGCTCGGACCCCGGTGGCACAGATACGCAGTATTTT. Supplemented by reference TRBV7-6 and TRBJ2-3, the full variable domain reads GAGVSQSPRYKVTKRGQDVALRCDPISGHVSLYWYRQALGQGPEFLTYFNYEAQQDKSGLPNDRFSAERPEGSISTLTIQRTEQRDSAMYRCASSSDPGGTDTQYFGPGTRLTVL.